This T cell receptor (beta chain) was found in a study of control samples from healthy donors and cancer patients. Assay: immunoSEQ multiplex PCR; the TCRdb copy retains only in-frame clones and omits some. The sample lists about 160,000 clones; around 94% were seen once. Trimming left V 1 base short and J 3 bases short, with 10 bases between. Germline V gene data show CDR1 as LGHDT and CDR2 as YNNKEL (reference sequence). This CDR3 comprises 15 residues. Sequencing was carried out using PBMCs. V and J are TRBV3-1 (or the pseudogene TRBV3-2) and TRBJ1-5, with D perhaps TRBD1 (5 bases). The source of this sequence is a man between 60 and 75 years old with colorectal cancer. For the CDR3, the DNA is TGTGCCAGCAGCCAAGGATCAGGGATCAATCAGCCCCAGCATTTT. This encodes CASSQGSGINQPQHF.